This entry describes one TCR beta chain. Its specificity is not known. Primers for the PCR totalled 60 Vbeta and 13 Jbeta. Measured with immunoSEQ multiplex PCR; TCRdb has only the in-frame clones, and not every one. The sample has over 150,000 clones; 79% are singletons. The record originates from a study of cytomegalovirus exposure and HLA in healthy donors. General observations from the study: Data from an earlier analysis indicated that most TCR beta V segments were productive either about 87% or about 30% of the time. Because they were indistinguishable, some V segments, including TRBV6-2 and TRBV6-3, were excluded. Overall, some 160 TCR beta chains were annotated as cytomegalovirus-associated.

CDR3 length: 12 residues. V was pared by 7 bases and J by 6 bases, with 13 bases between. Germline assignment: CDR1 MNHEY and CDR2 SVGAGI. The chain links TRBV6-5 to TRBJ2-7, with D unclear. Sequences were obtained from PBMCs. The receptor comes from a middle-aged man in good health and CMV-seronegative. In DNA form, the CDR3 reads TGTGCCAGCACTACACGGGTCGGCGAGCAGTACTTC. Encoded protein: CASTTRVGEQYF.